The 14 T cell receptor beta chains below all came from one sample that was sequenced in a study of T cell responses to AZD1222 COVID-19 vaccine. The method was immunoSEQ multiplex PCR; TCRdb's version includes in-frame clones alone and lacks a portion of them. This table has more than 95,000 clones, roughly 87% appearing once. The source material was peripheral blood, sampled on day 0 of AZD1222 vaccination. The origin of the receptors is an adult in good health.

This clone was found a few times. This sequence joins TRBV6-4 and TRBJ2-2; D gene ambiguous. This CDR3 spans 15 amino acids. Deletions cut 4 bases from V and 1 base from J, with 10 bases between. The V gene's germline CDR1 is MRHNA and CDR2 SNTAGT. In DNA form, the CDR3 reads TGTGCCAGCAGTGCCCAGGCTGGGAACACCGGGGAGCTGTTTTTT. Encoded protein: CASSAQAGNTGELFF.

J is TRBJ2-1 and V is TRBV18; possible D gene TRBD2, 5 bases. CDR3 size: 16 residues. Trimming removed 0 bases from V and 5 bases from J, with 14 bases in between. Germline values: CDR1 KGHSH, CDR2 LQKENI. The CDR3 reads CASSPPTRTPDNEQFF. The DNA of the CDR3 is TGTGCCAGCTCACCACCGACAAGGACTCCCGACAATGAGCAGTTCTTC.

This clone is a singleton in its sample. The V and J genes are TRBV14 and TRBJ2-7; D is ambiguous. Germline V gene data show CDR1 as SGHDN and CDR2 as FVKESK. The CDR3 loop spans 14 amino acids. V lost 0 bases and J 5 bases, leaving 11 bases between the germline ends. CDR3 amino acids: CASSQEWDGHEQYF. CDR3 nucleotide sequence: TGTGCCAGCAGCCAAGAATGGGATGGTCACGAGCAGTACTTC.

The chain joins TRBV20-1 to TRBJ2-3; D is possibly TRBD1 or TRBD2 (6 bases each). The CDR3 consists of 14 residues. Trimming cost V 3 bases and J 4 bases, with 14 bases left between them. Germline V gene data show CDR1 as DFQATT and CDR2 as SNEGSKA (reference sequence). CDR3 amino acids: CSASTGTGADTQYF. Here the CDR3 DNA reads TGCAGTGCTAGTACAGGGACTGGGGCAGATACGCAGTATTTT.

This chain uses TRBV4-2 with TRBJ2-1, with D possibly TRBD2 on 5 matching bases. Trimming removed 3 bases at V and 8 bases at J, with 14 bases between. The CDR3 runs 14 residues. CDR1 and CDR2 from the germline V gene are LGHNA and YNFKEQ. CDR3 loop: CASSHSQLEDEQFF. The DNA for the CDR3 is TGTGCCAGCAGCCATTCCCAACTAGAGGATGAGCAGTTCTTC.

J is TRBJ2-3 and V is TRBV3-1 (or the pseudogene TRBV3-2); D is perhaps TRBD2 (5 bases). CDR1 is LGHDT and CDR2 is YNNKEL in the germline V gene (reference sequence). Between the trimmed V and J ends, which lost 0 bases and 6 bases, there was a span of 10 bases. CDR3 size: 14 residues. The CDR3 loop is CASSQDLPGDTQYF. For the CDR3, the DNA is TGTGCCAGCAGCCAAGATCTCCCGGGGGATACGCAGTATTTT.

This chain connects TRBV21-1 to TRBJ2-3; the table's D call, TRBD2, has no DNA check behind it. TRBV21-1 is termed a pseudogene. The CDR3 consists of 18 residues. In DNA form, the CDR3 reads TGTGCCAGCAGCAAAGCGCGACTAGCGGGAGGATTCACAGATACGCAGTATTTT. It encodes CASSKARLAGGFTDTQYF.

The rearrangement uses TRBV16 and TRBJ2-7; TRBD1 is a possible D gene (6 bases). The CDR3 runs 17 residues. Germline V gene lookup returns CDR1 KGHSY and CDR2 FQNENV. The V gene lost 3 bases and the J gene lost 4 bases, with 22 bases spanning the gap. In nucleotides, the CDR3 is TGTGCCAGCAGCCACCAAAGCCCCACAGGGACCGGTTACGAGCAGTACTTC. This sequence encodes CASSHQSPTGTGYEQYF.

The chain employs TRBV6-5 and TRBJ2-7, with D tentatively TRBD2 (6 bases). With 6 bases removed from V and 9 bases from J, the gap between germline ends came to 21 bases. CDR3 length equals 14 residues. The V gene's germline CDR1 is MNHEY and CDR2 SVGAGI. The CDR3 sequence: CASSRSPDYGLQYF. The CDR3, as DNA: TGTGCCAGCAGCCGAAGTCCGGACTATGGGCTGCAGTACTTC.

The chain is built from TRBV28 and TRBJ1-5, with a possible D match to TRBD1 (5 bases). Germline assignment: CDR1 MDHEN and CDR2 SYDVKM. This CDR3 region has 14 residues. V was clipped by 5 bases and J by 7 bases, with 15 bases between them. The CDR3 nucleotides read TGTGCCAGCAGTCCCTGGGGCATGGACCAGCCCCAGCATTTT. This sequence encodes CASSPWGMDQPQHF.

This rearrangement joins TRBV9 to TRBJ1-2; D unclear. In germline, CDR1 is SGDLS, CDR2 YYNGEE. V lost 0 bases to trimming and J lost 4 bases, with 10 bases between them. The CDR3 is made up of 14 amino acids. The CDR3 region is CASSVVPASYGYTF. The DNA for the CDR3 is TGTGCCAGCAGCGTAGTTCCAGCTTCCTATGGCTACACCTTC.

The rearrangement uses TRBV2 and TRBJ1-3, with D unclear. CDR1 and CDR2 from the germline V gene are SNHLY and FYNNEI. Between the trimmed V and J ends, which lost 6 bases and 0 bases, there was a span of 15 bases. The CDR3 runs to 16 residues. This CDR3 reads CASRGMPSSSGNTIYF. In DNA, the CDR3 is TGTGCCAGCAGGGGGATGCCTTCTAGCTCTGGAAACACCATATATTTT.

CDR3 in DNA: TGTGCCAGCAGAGTCGGGGGGAACGGGGCCAACGTCCTGACTTTC. It encodes CASRVGGNGANVLTF. This chain uses TRBV6-5 with TRBJ2-6, with 7 nucleotides matching TRBD2. With 6 bases clipped from V and 4 bases from J, the junction kept 6 bases outside the gene matches. CDR1 is MNHEY, CDR2 SVGAGI, per germline. This CDR3 contains 15 residues.

This chain links TRBV4-2 with TRBJ1-2; TRBD1 agrees at 9 bases. The V segment lost 1 base and the J segment 4 bases; nucleotides outside the gene matches: 7. Germline CDR1 is LGHNA and CDR2 is YNFKEQ. CDR3 length: 16 residues. The DNA for the CDR3 is TGTGCCAGCAGCCAAGGGGGGGGACAGGGCAGCTATGGCTACACCTTC. Protein sequence: CASSQGGGQGSYGYTF.